This TCR beta chain stems from a study of OX40 agonist ivuxolimab in advanced cancers. Study overall: Partial responses occurred in Three dose-escalation patients, one with hepatocellular carcinoma and two with cutaneous melanoma.

The protocol was immunoSEQ multiplex PCR, while the TCRdb copy is restricted to in-frame clones and leaves out a portion. The sample includes approximately 47,000 clones, 85% to 90% of them seen just once. Trimming pared 0 bases from V and 2 bases from J, leaving 14 bases between. Germline V gene data show CDR1 as SEHNR and CDR2 as FQNEAQ (reference sequence). This CDR3 comprises 16 residues. This chain uses TRBV7-9 with TRBJ2-7; unclear D gene. This clonotype was sampled from an adult with an advanced solid tumor such as melanoma, head and neck, liver or kidney cancer. Sequenced material: CD4+ or CD8+ T cells sorted from blood, taken in a trial of the OX40 agonist ivuxolimab. CDR3 residues: CASSLAPPANPYEQYF. The DNA of the CDR3 is TGTGCCAGCAGCTTAGCGCCCCCAGCCAACCCCTACGAGCAGTACTTC.